This entry lists 16 T cell receptor beta chains sequenced from one sample in a study of post-analysis software for immune sequencing data (dated by TCRdb to the mid-2010s). The investigation overall reported the following: About five TRBV segments, including TRBV5-6, TRBV5-1 and TRBV20-1, were significantly more frequent in patients than controls.

No cognate antigen is known for these TCRs. Libraries were constructed by PCR. TCRdb lists the instrument as Illumina HiSeq 2500. To reduce PCR and sequencing biases, unique molecular identifiers were incorporated into the TCR beta cDNA libraries. The public sequencing data were trimmed at Q25 with fastp and processed into clonotypes with MiXCR by TCRdb, which kept only in-frame beta chains. Rows matching on CDR3 protein sequence are summarized as one entry with the most common DNA and genes. The sample table shows roughly 540,000 distinct CDR3 sequences, and 30% to 40% are seen once. The ten largest account for 4.5% to 7.5% of the sample. Sequences were obtained from blood. The receptors shown here come from a girl aged 2 to 17 with multiple sclerosis.

This clonotype was seen at least ten times. The chain joins TRBV29-1 to TRBJ2-5; D not resolved. The CDR3 consists of 13 residues. V gave up 4 bases and J gave up 2 bases, with 11 bases separating them. The germline V gene encodes CDR1 SQVTM and CDR2 ANQGSEA. The CDR3 here is CSVVIRVQETQYF. CDR3 bases: TGCAGCGTTGTTATCCGGGTACAAGAGACCCAGTACTTC.

This clonotype was observed many times. The rearrangement joins TRBV6-1 to TRBJ2-7; 10 nucleotides match TRBD1. CDR3 size: 15 residues. J lost 2 bases, V lost 2 bases, and 3 bases had no gene match. Germline V gene lookup returns CDR1 MNHNS and CDR2 SASEGT. CDR3 region: CASSEPGQGTYEQYF. In nucleotides, the CDR3 is TGTGCCAGCAGTGAACCGGGACAGGGGACCTACGAGCAGTACTTC.

There are a few counts of this clonotype. V usage is TRBV20-1 and J usage is TRBJ2-5; the D is unclear. Germline V lookup: CDR1 DFQATT, CDR2 SNEGSKA (reference sequence). The V and J ends lost 3 bases and 2 bases respectively, with 13 bases between them. There are 14 residues in the CDR3. CDR3 sequence (DNA): TGCAGTGCTAGGGCCCGGTACCCACAAGAGACCCAGTACTTC. This sequence encodes CSARARYPQETQYF.

This clonotype was recorded a few times. The chain has TRBV5-1 and TRBJ1-1, with D possibly being TRBD1 (6 bases). Trimming left V 4 bases short and J 5 bases short, with 15 bases between. This CDR3 spans 14 amino acids. Germline assignment: CDR1 SGHRS and CDR2 YFSETQ. The DNA of the CDR3 is TGCGCCAGCAGCACCTCACGGGGACAAACTGAAGCTTTCTTT. Translation: CASSTSRGQTEAFF.

V usage is TRBV28 and J usage is TRBJ2-1; D not certain. Trimming stripped 5 bases from V and 0 bases from J, with 17 bases between. The CDR3 length is 17 residues. The V gene's germline CDR1 is MDHEN and CDR2 SYDVKM. CDR3 residues: CASSPRPGLSSYNEQFF. DNA of the CDR3: TGTGCCAGCAGTCCTAGGCCCGGCCTAAGCTCCTACAATGAGCAGTTCTTC. Supplemented by reference TRBV28 and TRBJ2-1, the full variable domain reads DVKVTQSSRYLVKRTGEKVFLECVQDMDHENMFWYRQDPGLGLRLIYFSYDVKMKEKGDIPEGYSVSREKKERFSLILESASTNQTSMYLCASSPRPGLSSYNEQFFGPGTRLTVL.

This clonotype showed up just a few times. DNA for the CDR3: TGTGCCAGCAGCCAAGAGATCACCAGGAGCTACAATGAGCAGTTCTTC. This encodes CASSQEITRSYNEQFF. V gene TRBV4-2 combines with J gene TRBJ2-1; D uncertain. CDR3 length: 16 amino acids. V lost 0 bases, J lost 3 bases, and 12 bases lay in between. Germline V gene lookup returns CDR1 LGHNA and CDR2 YNFKEQ.

This clonotype was found a few times. The V gene is TRBV3-1, the J gene TRBJ2-1; no definite D call. CDR3 length: 13 residues. Trimming stripped 3 bases from V and 9 bases from J, with 12 bases between. Germline loops: CDR1 LGHDT, CDR2 YNNKEL (reference sequence). CDR3 residues: CASSQSGIGEQFF. The CDR3 DNA is TGTGCCAGCAGCCAGTCAGGAATAGGTGAGCAGTTCTTC.

This clonotype was counted between two and nine times. The chain links TRBV5-1 to TRBJ1-1; TRBD1 is a possible D gene (5 bases). CDR1 is SGHRS, CDR2 YFSETQ, per germline. The ends were cut back, 4 bases at V and 0 bases at J, with 13 bases in the middle. The CDR3 covers 15 residues. CDR3 DNA sequence: TGCGCCAGCAGCACCGCCGGGACGGTGAACACTGAAGCTTTCTTT. This codes for CASSTAGTVNTEAFF.

This clonotype has just a few counts. The V call is TRBV29-1, the J call TRBJ2-1; 7 positions agree with TRBD1. V shed 3 bases, J shed 8 bases, and the junction held 4 bases outside the gene matches. Germline V gene sequence: CDR1 SQVTM, CDR2 ANQGSEA. This CDR3 has 12 residues. In DNA, the CDR3 is TGCAGCGTTGATGACCAGGGGGATGAGCAGTTCTTC. Translating gives CSVDDQGDEQFF.

This rearrangement joins TRBV11-2 to TRBJ2-5; TRBD2 aligns across 7 bases. V shed 2 bases, J shed 11 bases, and the junction held 11 bases outside the gene matches. This CDR3 is 14 amino acids long. The germline V gene has CDR1 SGHAT and CDR2 FQNNGV. The CDR3 coding sequence is TGTGCCAGCAGCTTATCGTCGTCGGGGAGGGAGCAGTACTTC. This sequence encodes CASSLSSSGREQYF.

This clonotype was counted only a few times. The J gene is TRBJ2-1, the V gene TRBV9; D call uncertain. CDR1 and CDR2 from the germline V gene are SGDLS and YYNGEE. Trimming took 4 bases from V and 0 from J, leaving 8 bases between them. The CDR3 has 14 residues. CDR3 coding DNA: TGTGCCAGCAGCCTTATGAGCTCCTACAATGAGCAGTTCTTC. This encodes CASSLMSSYNEQFF.

This clonotype appeared a few times. CDR3 sequence: CASSFSGARADEQFF. Here the CDR3 DNA reads TGTGCCAGCAGTTTTAGTGGGGCCAGGGCCGATGAGCAGTTCTTC. This sequence joins TRBV12-3 or TRBV12-4 and TRBJ2-1; a weak D match, TRBD1 (5 bases). The V and J ends lost 3 bases and 8 bases respectively, with 17 bases between them. The CDR3 has 15 amino acids.

A few counts support this clonotype. J is TRBJ2-3 and V is TRBV5-1; D could derive from TRBD1 or TRBD2 (6 bases each). Germline assignment: CDR1 SGHRS and CDR2 YFSETQ. Trimming shortened V by 4 bases and J by 2 bases, and 14 bases separated the two germline ends. The CDR3 is made up of 15 amino acids. The CDR3, as DNA: TGCGCCAGCAGCCCTAAGGGGGGATTCACAGATACGCAGTATTTT. Protein: CASSPKGGFTDTQYF.

This clonotype has just a few counts. This chain links TRBV19 with TRBJ2-1; D gene unclear. CDR3 length: 11 residues. CDR1 LNHDA and CDR2 SQIVND come from the germline V gene (reference sequence). V was clipped by 7 bases and J by 9 bases, with 10 bases between them. The CDR3 DNA sequence: TGTGCCAGTACTTCAGCAGGTGAGCAGTTCTTC. Protein: CASTSAGEQFF.

J is TRBJ1-2 and V is TRBV4-1, with TRBD1 as a possible D gene (6 bases). Germline CDR1 is MGHRA and CDR2 is YSYEKL. Trimming shortened V by 0 bases and J by 7 bases, and 12 bases separated the two germline ends. This CDR3 is built from 14 residues. The CDR3 nucleotides read TGCGCCAGCAGCCAAGAACCAGGGGCCTCTGGCTACACCTTC. It encodes CASSQEPGASGYTF.

The genes are TRBV25-1 and TRBJ2-5; the D gene could be TRBD1 or TRBD2 (6 bases each). Germline CDR1 MGHDK, CDR2 SYGVNS. Trimming shortened V by 1 base and J by 4 bases, and 13 bases separated the two germline ends. CDR3 size: 15 residues. As DNA, the CDR3 is TGTGCCAGCAGTGAATTGGAGGGCAGGGGAGAGACCCAGTACTTC. Translation gives CASSELEGRGETQYF.